This TCR beta chain was profiled in a study of T cell repertoires in cytomegalovirus infection. Background on the study: HLA-B-restricted CMV epitopes that are well studied, plus recently identified HLA-C-restricted ones, were used by the study. Overall study results and limits: The ex vivo response showed dominance by HLA-C-restricted CMV-specific TCR beta clonotypes.

In its sample, this clonotype was seen a few times. No antigen is known for it. TCRdb used MiXCR to reprocess the reads, holding one entry per CDR3 protein. The table records about 900,000 distinct CDR3 sequences, roughly 30% of them present only once. Germline CDR1 SGHNT, CDR2 YYREEE (reference sequence). There are 13 residues in the CDR3. Trimming cost V 7 bases and J 5 bases, with 12 bases left between them. The source was cultured CD8+ T cells from PBMCs, collected from culture after CMV antigen stimulation. The sequence was obtained from a human donor in good health (CMV status not recorded). Some clones in this sample may be carry-over from other donors' samples. The rearrangement uses TRBV5-4 and TRBJ2-2; D call uncertain. The CDR3 reads CASFSPETGELFF. For the CDR3, the DNA is TGTGCCAGCTTTAGCCCGGAGACCGGGGAGCTGTTTTTT.